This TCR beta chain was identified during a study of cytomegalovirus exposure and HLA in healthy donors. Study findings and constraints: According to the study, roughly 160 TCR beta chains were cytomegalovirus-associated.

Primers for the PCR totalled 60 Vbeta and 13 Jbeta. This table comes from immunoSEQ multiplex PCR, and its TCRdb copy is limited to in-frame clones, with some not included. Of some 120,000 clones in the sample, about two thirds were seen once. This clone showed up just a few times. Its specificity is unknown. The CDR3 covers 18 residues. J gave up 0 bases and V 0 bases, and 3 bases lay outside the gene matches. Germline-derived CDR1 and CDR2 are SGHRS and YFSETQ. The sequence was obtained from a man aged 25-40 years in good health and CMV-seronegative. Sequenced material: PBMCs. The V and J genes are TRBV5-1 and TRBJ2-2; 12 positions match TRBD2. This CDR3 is CASSLGLAGGTNTGELFF. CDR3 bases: TGCGCCAGCAGCTTGGGGCTAGCGGGGGGGACGAACACCGGGGAGCTGTTTTTT.